This is a list of T cell receptor beta chains from one sample in a study of spatial heterogeneity in lung cancer. TCRdb processed the 5' RACE reads anew with MiXCR; each CDR3 protein has one entry. Among about 120,000 distinct CDR3 sequences listed, roughly an eighth were seen once. The sequenced sample was PBMCs, obtained at follow-up. The receptors here all came from a male donor with early-stage non-small cell lung cancer. Both conserved end residues are part of each CDR3. The D gene is left open where the match is weak. Some rows have no size entry. The others give once, few or many, or a class for an expanded clone.

v_gene: TRBV5-1
j_gene: TRBJ2-1
d_gene: -
abundance: -
CDR3aa: CASSLEDSEQFF
CDR3nt: TGCGCCAGCAGCTTGGAGGACAGTGAGCAGTTCTTC

v_gene: TRBV11-1
j_gene: TRBJ1-2
d_gene: -
abundance: few
CDR3aa: CASSYTGYNYGYTF
CDR3nt: TGTGCCAGCAGCTACACCGGTTATAACTATGGCTACACCTTC

v_gene: TRBV5-1
j_gene: TRBJ2-1
d_gene: -
abundance: many
CDR3aa: CASSLSRQNEQFF
CDR3nt: TGCGCCAGCAGCTTATCCAGGCAGAATGAGCAGTTCTTC

v_gene: TRBV12-2
j_gene: TRBJ2-2
d_gene: -
abundance: -
CDR3aa: CASRFPFRDRFTGELFF
CDR3nt: TGTGCAAGTCGCTTCCCTTTTCGGGACAGATTCACCGGGGAGCTGTTTTTT

v_gene: TRBV27
j_gene: TRBJ2-3
d_gene: -
abundance: few
CDR3aa: CASSPLGSDTQYF
CDR3nt: TGTGCCAGCAGTCCGCTTGGATCAGATACGCAGTATTTT

v_gene: TRBV28
j_gene: TRBJ1-1
d_gene: -
abundance: few
CDR3aa: CASSCGNEAFF
CDR3nt: TGTGCCAGCAGTTGTGGAAACGAAGCTTTCTTT

v_gene: TRBV27
j_gene: TRBJ1-2
d_gene: -
abundance: few
CDR3aa: CASSPQFQGTNYGYTF
CDR3nt: TGTGCCAGCAGTCCACAATTCCAGGGGACTAACTATGGCTACACCTTC

v_gene: TRBV29-1
j_gene: TRBJ2-5
d_gene: -
abundance: few
CDR3aa: CSVDEETQYF
CDR3nt: TGCAGCGTTGACGAGGAGACCCAGTACTTC

v_gene: TRBV10-3
j_gene: TRBJ2-7
d_gene: TRBD1
abundance: many
CDR3aa: CAISELGGLNEQYF
CDR3nt: TGTGCCATCAGTGAGTTAGGGGGCCTGAACGAGCAGTACTTC

v_gene: TRBV29-1
j_gene: TRBJ2-5
d_gene: -
abundance: many
CDR3aa: CSVGRGRHETQYF
CDR3nt: TGCAGCGTTGGGAGGGGGAGGCATGAGACCCAGTACTTC

v_gene: TRBV6-2/TRBV6-3
j_gene: TRBJ1-1
d_gene: TRBD1
abundance: few
CDR3aa: CASSSRTGNVGNTEAFF
CDR3nt: TGTGCCAGCAGTTCCCGGACAGGGAATGTAGGGAACACTGAAGCTTTCTTT

v_gene: TRBV5-8
j_gene: TRBJ2-5
d_gene: -
abundance: few
CDR3aa: CASSFLQAQETQYF
CDR3nt: TGTGCCAGCAGCTTTCTCCAGGCCCAAGAGACCCAGTACTTC

v_gene: TRBV2
j_gene: TRBJ2-5
d_gene: TRBD1
abundance: -
CDR3aa: CASTTGQATQYF
CDR3nt: TGTGCCAGCACGACGGGACAGGCGACCCAGTACTTC

v_gene: TRBV9
j_gene: TRBJ2-1
d_gene: -
abundance: many
CDR3aa: CASSVLPGDRYEQFF
CDR3nt: TGTGCCAGCAGCGTCCTTCCGGGGGACAGATATGAGCAGTTCTTC

v_gene: TRBV3-1
j_gene: TRBJ2-3
d_gene: -
abundance: many
CDR3aa: CASSPRMADTQYF
CDR3nt: TGTGCCAGCAGTCCAAGGATGGCAGATACGCAGTATTTT

v_gene: TRBV4-3
j_gene: TRBJ1-5
d_gene: -
abundance: -
CDR3aa: CASSQDPGGKPQHF
CDR3nt: TGCGCCAGCAGCCAAGATCCGGGGGGCAAGCCCCAGCATTTT

v_gene: TRBV30
j_gene: TRBJ2-5
d_gene: -
abundance: -
CDR3aa: CAWTTQGGSETQYF
CDR3nt: TGTGCCTGGACCACGCAGGGGGGAAGCGAGACCCAGTACTTC

v_gene: TRBV28
j_gene: TRBJ1-1
d_gene: TRBD1
abundance: few
CDR3aa: CASSSPTGWYTEAFF
CDR3nt: TGTGCCAGCAGTTCCCCGACAGGGTGGTACACTGAAGCTTTCTTT

v_gene: TRBV19
j_gene: TRBJ2-1
d_gene: -
abundance: many
CDR3aa: CASSIGWRGRSSYNEQFF
CDR3nt: TGTGCCAGTAGTATAGGTTGGAGGGGCCGCAGCTCCTACAATGAGCAGTTCTTC

v_gene: TRBV7-3
j_gene: TRBJ1-1
d_gene: -
abundance: -
CDR3aa: CASSSRSAPGRTRNTEAFF
CDR3nt: TGTGCCAGCAGCTCCCGATCCGCCCCGGGACGGACGAGGAACACTGAAGCTTTCTTT

v_gene: TRBV10-3
j_gene: TRBJ1-2
d_gene: TRBD1
abundance: few
CDR3aa: CAIMATGGDYGYTF
CDR3nt: TGTGCCATAATGGCGACAGGGGGCGACTATGGCTACACCTTC

v_gene: TRBV5-4
j_gene: TRBJ2-7
d_gene: TRBD2
abundance: many
CDR3aa: CASSLAASGGFNEQYF
CDR3nt: TGTGCCAGCAGCTTGGCCGCCAGCGGGGGGTTCAACGAGCAGTACTTC

v_gene: TRBV20-1
j_gene: TRBJ1-1
d_gene: TRBD1
abundance: many
CDR3aa: CSARDRTGWGDTEAFF
CDR3nt: TGCAGTGCTAGAGATCGGACAGGGTGGGGGGACACTGAAGCTTTCTTT

v_gene: TRBV4-2
j_gene: TRBJ1-2
d_gene: TRBD1
abundance: many
CDR3aa: CASSQSPGTGVYGYTF
CDR3nt: TGTGCCAGCAGCCAATCACCCGGGACAGGGGTCTATGGCTACACCTTC

v_gene: TRBV28
j_gene: TRBJ1-5
d_gene: TRBD1
abundance: -
CDR3aa: CASRTGSRQPQHF
CDR3nt: TGTGCCAGCAGGACAGGGTCACGCCAGCCCCAGCATTTT

v_gene: TRBV7-2
j_gene: TRBJ2-3
d_gene: TRBD2
abundance: -
CDR3aa: CASSLDGGATDTQYF
CDR3nt: TGTGCCAGCAGCTTAGACGGGGGGGCCACAGATACGCAGTATTTT

v_gene: TRBV5-6
j_gene: TRBJ1-1
d_gene: -
abundance: -
CDR3aa: CASRNGMNTEAFF
CDR3nt: TGTGCCAGCAGGAACGGGATGAACACTGAAGCTTTCTTT

v_gene: TRBV20-1
j_gene: TRBJ2-3
d_gene: -
abundance: -
CDR3aa: CSARALPEMGATDTQYF
CDR3nt: TGCAGTGCTAGAGCCCTCCCCGAGATGGGAGCCACAGATACGCAGTATTTT

v_gene: TRBV7-2
j_gene: TRBJ2-3
d_gene: -
abundance: -
CDR3aa: CASSRGAGDTQYF
CDR3nt: TGTGCCAGCAGTAGGGGGGCCGGGGATACGCAGTATTTT

v_gene: TRBV7-2
j_gene: TRBJ2-3
d_gene: -
abundance: many
CDR3aa: CASSLGHSTDTQYF
CDR3nt: TGTGCCAGCAGCTTAGGGCACAGCACAGATACGCAGTATTTT

v_gene: TRBV4-3
j_gene: TRBJ2-1
d_gene: -
abundance: many
CDR3aa: CASSQDWQGTYNEQFF
CDR3nt: TGCGCCAGCAGCCAAGATTGGCAGGGGACCTACAATGAGCAGTTCTTC

v_gene: TRBV20-1
j_gene: TRBJ2-3
d_gene: -
abundance: -
CDR3aa: CSARAQSTDTQYF
CDR3nt: TGCAGTGCGCGAGCCCAAAGCACAGATACGCAGTATTTT

v_gene: TRBV12-3/TRBV12-4
j_gene: TRBJ1-2
d_gene: TRBD1
abundance: -
CDR3aa: CASSSRGQGNGYTF
CDR3nt: TGTGCCAGCAGTTCCCGGGGACAGGGGAATGGCTACACCTTC

v_gene: TRBV10-1
j_gene: TRBJ2-7
d_gene: TRBD2
abundance: -
CDR3aa: CASSEAGGRQYF
CDR3nt: TGCGCCAGCAGTGAGGCGGGGGGCCGACAGTACTTC

v_gene: TRBV5-1
j_gene: TRBJ1-2
d_gene: -
abundance: many
CDR3aa: CASSLETAGYGYTF
CDR3nt: TGCGCCAGCAGCTTGGAAACGGCAGGTTATGGCTACACCTTC

v_gene: TRBV9
j_gene: TRBJ1-2
d_gene: -
abundance: -
CDR3aa: CASSPLGGGTNYGYTF
CDR3nt: TGTGCCAGCAGCCCCCTCGGCGGGGGGACTAACTATGGCTACACCTTC

v_gene: TRBV4-2
j_gene: TRBJ2-3
d_gene: TRBD2
abundance: -
CDR3aa: CASSPPSGGPNRKTTDTQYF
CDR3nt: TGTGCCAGCAGCCCTCCTAGCGGGGGACCCAACCGGAAGACCACAGATACGCAGTATTTT

v_gene: TRBV4-2
j_gene: TRBJ1-6
d_gene: TRBD1
abundance: -
CDR3aa: CASSQDGQGNSPLHF
CDR3nt: TGTGCCAGCAGCCAAGATGGACAGGGAAATTCACCCCTCCACTTT

v_gene: TRBV6-5
j_gene: TRBJ1-3
d_gene: TRBD1
abundance: few
CDR3aa: CASKQGASGNTIYF
CDR3nt: TGTGCCAGCAAACAGGGGGCCTCTGGAAACACCATATATTTT

v_gene: TRBV5-4
j_gene: TRBJ1-2
d_gene: -
abundance: -
CDR3aa: CASSSPGPGGYTF
CDR3nt: TGTGCCAGCAGCTCCCCCGGGCCGGGTGGCTACACCTTC

v_gene: TRBV7-2
j_gene: TRBJ1-2
d_gene: -
abundance: few
CDR3aa: CASSLRWTEQYGYTF
CDR3nt: TGTGCCAGCAGCTTAAGATGGACAGAGCAATATGGCTACACCTTC

v_gene: TRBV7-6
j_gene: TRBJ2-7
d_gene: TRBD2
abundance: -
CDR3aa: CASSGTSSEQYF
CDR3nt: TGTGCCAGCAGCGGGACTAGCAGCGAGCAGTACTTC

v_gene: TRBV29-1
j_gene: TRBJ2-5
d_gene: TRBD1
abundance: many
CDR3aa: CSVAGQGVWQETQYF
CDR3nt: TGCAGCGTTGCGGGACAGGGGGTTTGGCAAGAGACCCAGTACTTC

v_gene: TRBV28
j_gene: TRBJ1-2
d_gene: -
abundance: -
CDR3aa: CASTFPGGYGYTF
CDR3nt: TGTGCCAGCACCTTTCCTGGGGGATATGGCTACACCTTC

v_gene: TRBV28
j_gene: TRBJ2-7
d_gene: -
abundance: many
CDR3aa: CASSVVVEGYEQYF
CDR3nt: TGTGCCAGCAGTGTGGTAGTGGAGGGGTACGAGCAGTACTTC

v_gene: TRBV7-9
j_gene: TRBJ2-7
d_gene: TRBD1
abundance: -
CDR3aa: CASSLDRLAYEQYF
CDR3nt: TGTGCCAGCAGCCTGGACAGGTTAGCCTACGAGCAGTACTTC

v_gene: TRBV7-2
j_gene: TRBJ1-3
d_gene: TRBD1
abundance: few
CDR3aa: CASSPDRGSGNTIYF
CDR3nt: TGTGCCAGCAGCCCTGACAGGGGTTCTGGAAACACCATATATTTT

v_gene: TRBV12-3/TRBV12-4
j_gene: TRBJ1-5
d_gene: TRBD1
abundance: -
CDR3aa: CASSLTGASNQPQHF
CDR3nt: TGTGCCAGCAGTTTAACAGGGGCTAGCAATCAGCCCCAGCATTTT

v_gene: TRBV4-3
j_gene: TRBJ1-6
d_gene: -
abundance: many
CDR3aa: CASSQGYGDNSPLHF
CDR3nt: TGCGCCAGCAGCCAAGGATACGGAGATAATTCACCCCTCCACTTT

v_gene: TRBV20-1
j_gene: TRBJ2-7
d_gene: TRBD1
abundance: many
CDR3aa: CSAEDRGGYEQYF
CDR3nt: TGCAGTGCAGAGGACAGGGGTGGTTACGAGCAGTACTTC

v_gene: TRBV2
j_gene: TRBJ2-3
d_gene: -
abundance: -
CDR3aa: CASSEGQNTDTQYF
CDR3nt: TGTGCCAGCAGCGAAGGACAGAACACAGATACGCAGTATTTT

v_gene: TRBV12-3/TRBV12-4
j_gene: TRBJ2-7
d_gene: -
abundance: -
CDR3aa: CASSLRGAGEQYF
CDR3nt: TGTGCCAGCAGTTTACGAGGGGCCGGGGAGCAGTACTTC

v_gene: TRBV12-3/TRBV12-4
j_gene: TRBJ1-5
d_gene: -
abundance: few
CDR3aa: CASSQVPAPQHF
CDR3nt: TGTGCCAGCAGCCAGGTACCGGCACCCCAGCATTTT

v_gene: TRBV5-5
j_gene: TRBJ1-6
d_gene: -
abundance: -
CDR3aa: CASSSSGTDNSPLHF
CDR3nt: TGTGCCAGCAGCTCGTCTGGGACGGATAATTCACCCCTCCACTTT

v_gene: TRBV7-9
j_gene: TRBJ2-7
d_gene: -
abundance: -
CDR3aa: CASSLQQSSYEQYF
CDR3nt: TGTGCCAGCAGCTTACAACAGAGCTCCTACGAGCAGTACTTC